The 22 T cell receptor beta chains presented below share a single source sample, sequenced in a study of blood T cell repertoires in COVID-19 (TCRdb year 2020). Library prep was done by the immunoSEQ multiplex PCR assay. The immuneACCESS repertoire file appears here via TCRdb, limited to in-frame rearrangements. These files lack a portion of the clones; in checked studies, under half of the deficit traces to unresolved V genes, and the cause of the others is not known. This sample is represented by around 140,000 clones; 84% of them were singletons. The ten largest clones represent roughly two fifths of the sample. Sequenced input: peripheral blood. These receptors all come from a human donor in a cohort sampled during active COVID-19.

The table lists this clone with a count of one. J is TRBJ2-7 and V is TRBV2; 7 bases match TRBD1. Germline CDR1 SNHLY, CDR2 FYNNEI. The ends lost 4 bases at V and 6 bases at J; junction bases unmatched: 3. The CDR3 runs 12 residues. The CDR3 DNA is TGTGCCAGCAGTGGTACAGGGGTCGAGCAGTACTTC. Residues: CASSGTGVEQYF.

The gene calls are TRBV3-1 (or the pseudogene TRBV3-2) and TRBJ2-1; D uncertain. CDR3 length equals 17 residues. V dropped 4 bases and J dropped 1 base, with 17 bases sitting between them. CDR1 LGHDT and CDR2 YNNKEL come from the germline V gene (reference sequence). CDR3 loop: CASSPSYELVSYNEQFF. The CDR3 coding sequence is TGTGCCAGCAGCCCGAGCTACGAGCTGGTATCCTACAATGAGCAGTTCTTC.

The chain has TRBV7-2 and TRBJ1-1; D uncertain. The ends were cut back, 0 bases at V and 2 bases at J, with 7 bases in the middle. CDR3 size: 14 residues. CDR1 and CDR2 from the germline V gene are SGHTA and FQGNSA. The CDR3 loop is CASSLAVINTEAFF. CDR3 DNA: TGTGCCAGCAGCTTAGCCGTAATAAACACTGAAGCTTTCTTT.

This chain connects TRBV13 to TRBJ2-2; TRBD1 might be the D (6 bases). The CDR3 has 15 amino acids. V was pared by 5 bases and J by 5 bases, with 15 bases between. The germline CDR1 and CDR2 sequences are PRHDT and FYEKMQ (reference sequence). CDR3 residues: CASSPMDRWTGELFF. CDR3 DNA sequence: TGTGCCAGCAGCCCCATGGACAGATGGACCGGGGAGCTGTTTTTT.

This sequence joins TRBV7-2 and TRBJ1-2, with TRBD1 as a possible D gene (6 bases). Between the trimmed V and J ends, which lost 5 bases and 5 bases, there was a span of 18 bases. CDR1 SGHTA and CDR2 FQGNSA come from the germline V gene. The CDR3 length is 15 residues. As DNA, the CDR3 is TGTGCCAGCAGCACACAGGGTACAGGGCTGTATGGCTACACCTTC. It codes for CASSTQGTGLYGYTF.

V is TRBV5-8 and J is TRBJ1-1, with D possibly matching TRBD1 (6 bases). The CDR3 length is 15 residues. V was trimmed by 1 base and J by 4 bases, leaving 14 bases between them. Looked up from germline, CDR1 is SGHTS and CDR2 is YDEGEE. CDR3 DNA: TGTGCCAGCAGCTTGTTGGGGGGGCTTAGCACTGAAGCTTTCTTT. It specifies CASSLLGGLSTEAFF.

This clone was seen more than once but under ten times. This chain uses TRBV4-1 with TRBJ2-6, with D possibly matching TRBD1 (6 bases). Trimming stripped 1 base from V and 1 base from J, with 11 bases between. The CDR3 is made up of 17 amino acids. Per germline, CDR1 MGHRA and CDR2 YSYEKL. This CDR3 reads CASSQGMQGSGANVLTF. CDR3 DNA: TGCGCCAGCAGCCAAGGGATGCAGGGGTCTGGGGCCAACGTCCTGACTTTC.

This chain connects TRBV11-2 to TRBJ1-4; D perhaps matches TRBD1 (5 bases). CDR1 SGHAT and CDR2 FQNNGV come from the germline V gene. This CDR3 region has 17 residues. V lost 5 bases, J lost 8 bases, and 24 bases lay in between. CDR3 sequence: CASSDDYGRRGEEKLFF. Here the CDR3 DNA reads TGTGCCAGCAGCGACGACTACGGACGGAGGGGTGAGGAAAAACTGTTTTTT.

The chain joins TRBV5-6 to TRBJ1-5; D gene uncertain. V shed 4 bases and J shed 6 bases, with 14 bases lying between them. The CDR3 consists of 14 residues. The germline gives CDR1 SGHDT, CDR2 YYEEEE. The CDR3 loop reads CASSPLGLSQPQHF. The CDR3 DNA reads as TGTGCCAGCAGCCCCTTGGGCTTATCTCAGCCCCAGCATTTT.

The gene calls are TRBV20-1 and TRBJ1-4; D possibly corresponds to TRBD1 (5 bases). Germline CDR1 is DFQATT and CDR2 is SNEGSKA (reference sequence). Between the trimmed V and J ends, which lost 1 base and 11 bases, there was a span of 8 bases. This CDR3 region has 11 residues. The CDR3 DNA reads TGCAGTGCTAGAGGGGGCGTGAAACTGTTTTTT. Encoded protein: CSARGGVKLFF.

V is TRBV7-9 and J is TRBJ2-3; D is ambiguous. This CDR3 region has 15 residues. V was cut by 6 bases and J by 2 bases, with 15 bases left in between. The V gene's germline CDR1 is SEHNR and CDR2 FQNEAQ (reference sequence). DNA of the CDR3: TGTGCCAGCAGGGCTTCCGAGCGCGTCACAGATACGCAGTATTTT. Protein: CASRASERVTDTQYF.

The chain has TRBV12-3 or TRBV12-4 and TRBJ2-1; D is ambiguous. The V end lost 5 bases, the J end lost 8 bases, and 7 bases lay between the germline ends. This CDR3 has 11 residues. The CDR3, as DNA: TGTGCCAGCAGTCTCGACTATGAGCAGTTCTTC. Translating it yields CASSLDYEQFF.

V usage is TRBV6-6 and J usage is TRBJ1-5; D call uncertain. The length of the CDR3 is 12 residues. The germline gives CDR1 MNHNY, CDR2 SVGAGI (reference sequence). V lost 2 bases and J 7 bases, leaving 6 bases between the germline ends. CDR3 coding DNA: TGTGCCAGCAGTTACATATCCCAGCCCCAGCATTTT. Its protein is CASSYISQPQHF.

Comments on this clone: An end of the junction differs from the germline gene, which may be a read error. The chain is built from TRBV7-2 and TRBJ2-1, with TRBD1 identical over 8 bases. The length of the CDR3 is 16 residues. The germline V gene encodes CDR1 SGHTA and CDR2 FQGNSA. The CDR3 here is CASSVADRASHNEQFF. CDR3 nucleotide sequence: TGTGCCAGCAGCGTAGCGGACAGGGCATCCCACAATGAGCAGTTCTTC.

Turning to this clone: A read error may produce the germline difference seen at one junction end. The V and J genes are TRBV7-2 and TRBJ2-2, with D perhaps TRBD1 (6 bases). Germline V lookup: CDR1 SGHTA, CDR2 FQGNSA. The CDR3 runs 14 residues. This CDR3 reads CASSLGGGTRELFF. CDR3 DNA: TGTGCCAGCAGCTTAGGTGGGGGCACCAGGGAGCTGTTTTTT.

In DNA, the CDR3 is TGCAGCGTGGGGGTTGGGGGGTTTTCGCAAGATACGCAGTATTTT. It encodes CSVGVGGFSQDTQYF. The chain is built from TRBV29-1 and TRBJ2-3; D is possibly TRBD2 (6 bases). Trimming removed 6 bases from V and 5 bases from J, with 21 bases in between. This CDR3 comprises 15 residues. Germline CDR1 and CDR2: SQVTM and ANQGSEA.

The V gene is TRBV19, the J gene TRBJ1-1, with D hard to call. The length of the CDR3 is 13 residues. Trimming cost V 3 bases and J 4 bases, with 9 bases left between them. CDR1 LNHDA and CDR2 SQIVND come from the germline V gene (reference sequence). The CDR3 here is CASSIQGSTEAFF. The CDR3 coding sequence is TGTGCCAGTAGTATCCAAGGGAGCACTGAAGCTTTCTTT.

The chain has TRBV4-3 and TRBJ1-2; 7 nucleotides line up with TRBD1. Looked up from germline, CDR1 is LGHNA and CDR2 is YSLEER. The trim removed 1 base at V and 5 bases at J, leaving 4 bases unmatched. This CDR3 is 14 amino acids long. The CDR3, as DNA: TGCGCCAGCAGCCAAGCATTGGGACAGTATGGCTACACCTTC. This encodes CASSQALGQYGYTF.

The rearrangement joins TRBV3-1 (or the pseudogene TRBV3-2) to TRBJ2-3; D is undetermined. Trimming removed 4 bases at V and 4 bases at J, with 12 bases between. Germline V gene data show CDR1 as LGHDT and CDR2 as YNNKEL (reference sequence). The CDR3 is 14 residues long. The CDR3 bases are TGTGCCAGCAGCCCCCCCTCCCGGGCAGATACGCAGTATTTT. Translated: CASSPPSRADTQYF.

This clone was detected only a few times. The chain employs TRBV6-5 and TRBJ1-1; possible D gene TRBD1, 5 bases. From germline, CDR1 is MNHEY and CDR2 SVGAGI. The germline V and J ends were trimmed by 7 bases and 0 bases, with 15 bases remaining between them. This CDR3 has 15 amino acids. The CDR3 nucleotides are TGTGCCAGCACCCCCAGGGCATCGATGAACACTGAAGCTTTCTTT. Residues: CASTPRASMNTEAFF.

This clone was recorded once. The chain links TRBV12-3 or TRBV12-4 to TRBJ1-5; 8 nucleotides align to TRBD1. This CDR3 contains 13 residues. With V trimmed by 3 bases and J by 8 bases, 3 bases remained unmatched. The CDR3, as DNA: TGTGCCAGCAGTTTTGACAGGGGAGAGCCCCAGCATTTT. It translates to CASSFDRGEPQHF.

The chain employs TRBV6-5 and TRBJ1-2; D uncertain. Trimming cost V 7 bases and J 3 bases, with 12 bases left between them. The CDR3 is 13 residues long. The germline V gene encodes CDR1 MNHEY and CDR2 SVGAGI. The CDR3, as DNA: TGTGCCAGCAACGCAGGCGGGGACTATGGCTACACCTTC. Translating gives CASNAGGDYGYTF.